The 27 T cell receptor beta chains given below trace back to one sample, sequenced in a study of blood T cell repertoires in COVID-19. Profiling relied on immunoSEQ multiplex PCR, and the TCRdb table lists in-frame clones only, not all of them. The sample consists of 350,000 to 450,000 clones, around nine tenths of them appearing once. Material for sequencing was peripheral blood. The receptors were gathered from a human donor in a cohort sampled during active COVID-19.

The J gene is TRBJ2-3, the V gene TRBV7-9; 7 bases map to TRBD2. The germline CDR1 and CDR2 sequences are SEHNR and FQNEAQ (reference sequence). Trimming took 3 bases from V and 6 from J; bases not matched to a gene: 18. The CDR3 has 18 amino acids. CDR3 region: CASSFPPTSGELRDTQYF. In DNA, the CDR3 is TGTGCCAGCAGCTTCCCCCCCACCAGCGGGGAGTTACGGGATACGCAGTATTTT.

The genes are TRBV5-1 and TRBJ1-6; D gene unclear. The CDR3 is made up of 13 amino acids. Trimming stripped 0 bases from V and 6 bases from J, with 4 bases between. Germline CDR1 reads SGHRS; CDR2 reads YFSETQ. CDR3 sequence reads: CASSLELNSPLHF. CDR3 in DNA: TGCGCCAGCAGCTTGGAACTTAATTCACCCCTCCACTTT.

This clone has just a few counts. The V call is TRBV4-1, the J call TRBJ1-5; a possible D gene is TRBD1 (6 bases). Between the trimmed V and J ends, which lost 4 bases and 1 base, there was a span of 14 bases. Germline V gene lookup returns CDR1 MGHRA and CDR2 YSYEKL. The CDR3 spans 16 residues. CDR3 bases: TGCGCCAGCAGCCGTATACAGGGCAACAGCAATCAGCCCCAGCATTTT. It translates to CASSRIQGNSNQPQHF.

This clone was recorded only once. V gene TRBV7-6 combines with J gene TRBJ2-7, with 7 bases that match TRBD1. This CDR3 contains 15 residues. Unmatched junction bases numbered 10, after V lost 5 bases and J lost 3 bases. The germline V gene encodes CDR1 SGHVS and CDR2 FNYEAQ. The DNA for the CDR3 is TGTGCCAGCAGCCCGGACAGGACTGGCTGCTACGAGCAGTACTTC. Translating gives CASSPDRTGCYEQYF.

In DNA form, the CDR3 reads TGTGCCAGCAGTAAGGGGGCCCCAGATACGCAGTATTTT. Residues: CASSKGAPDTQYF. The chain carries TRBV12-3 or TRBV12-4 and TRBJ2-3; TRBD1 matches at 7 bases. The CDR3 spans 13 residues. Trimming took 5 bases from V and 4 from J; bases not matched to a gene: 3.

The chain links TRBV28 to TRBJ1-4; D might be TRBD1 (6 bases). The CDR3 sequence is 17 residues long. With 3 bases removed from V and 0 bases from J, the gap between germline ends came to 14 bases. Germline V gene lookup returns CDR1 MDHEN and CDR2 SYDVKM. The CDR3 reads CASSFSRDTTTNEKLFF. DNA for the CDR3: TGTGCCAGCAGTTTCTCCCGGGACACCACAACTAATGAAAAACTGTTTTTT.

As to this clone: Different DNA sequences within this sample yield the same CDR3. The gene calls are TRBV7-3 and TRBJ2-5, with 8 bases lining up with TRBD1. The V gene end was trimmed by 4 bases and the J gene end by 4 bases; junction bases not matched to a gene: 2. The CDR3 is made up of 13 amino acids. Per the germline V gene, CDR1 is SGHTA and CDR2 is FQGTGA. CDR3 DNA sequence: TGTGCCAGCAGCTCACAGGGGGGAGAGACCCAGTACTTC. This gives the protein CASSSQGGETQYF. Combining the CDR3 with reference TRBV7-3 and TRBJ2-5 gives the whole variable domain GAGVSQTPSNKVTEKGKYVELRCDPISGHTALYWYRQSLGQGPEFLIYFQGTGAADDSGLPNDRFFAVRPEGSVSTLKIQRTERGDSAVYLCASSSQGGETQYFGPGTRLLVL.

The rearrangement uses TRBV29-1 and TRBJ2-7, with TRBD2 as a possible D gene (6 bases). Germline V gives CDR1 SQVTM, CDR2 ANQGSEA. This CDR3 comprises 13 residues. V gave up 3 bases and J gave up 3 bases, with 12 bases separating them. CDR3 residues: CSVEVAANYEQYF. CDR3 DNA sequence: TGCAGCGTTGAGGTAGCGGCCAACTACGAGCAGTACTTC.

This chain connects TRBV7-2 to TRBJ1-5; D uncertain. The CDR3 totals 13 residues. The V end was cut by 5 bases, the J end by 4 bases, with 9 bases between. Germline lookup yields CDR1 SGHTA and CDR2 FQGNSA. The CDR3 DNA sequence: TGTGCCAGCAGCGATCAGAGGAATCAGCCCCAGCATTTT. Translating gives CASSDQRNQPQHF.

This chain uses TRBV29-1 with TRBJ1-1; weak D call: TRBD1 (5 bases). The germline V and J ends were trimmed by 3 bases and 3 bases, with 17 bases remaining between them. This CDR3 has 15 residues. Germline values: CDR1 SQVTM, CDR2 ANQGSEA. DNA for the CDR3: TGCAGCGTTGATGGGGCCCCTCCGTCGGACACTGAAGCTTTCTTT. Translating it yields CSVDGAPPSDTEAFF. Full variable domain (remainder filled in from reference TRBV29-1 and TRBJ1-1): SAVISQKPSRDICQRGTSLTIQCQVDSQVTMMFWYRQQPGQSLTLIATANQGSEATYESGFVIDKFPISRPNLTFSTLTVSNMSPEDSSIYLCSVDGAPPSDTEAFFGQGTRLTVV.

The V gene is TRBV7-9, the J gene TRBJ2-5; D possibly corresponds to TRBD1 (7 bases). V was cut by 5 bases and J by 1 base, with 11 bases left in between. The CDR3 has 14 amino acids. Per germline, CDR1 SEHNR and CDR2 FQNEAQ (reference sequence). CDR3 nucleotides: TGTGCCAGCAGCCCGCGGGACAGCCAAGAGACCCAGTACTTC. Translation gives CASSPRDSQETQYF. The full variable domain, in which reference TRBV7-9 and TRBJ2-5 provide the parts outside the CDR3, is DTGVSQNPRHKITKRGQNVTFRCDPISEHNRLYWYRQTLGQGPEFLTYFQNEAQLEKSRLLSDRFSAERPKGSFSTLEIQRTEQGDSAMYLCASSPRDSQETQYFGPGTRLLVL.

V usage is TRBV7-2 and J usage is TRBJ1-1, with TRBD1 matching over 10 bases. The CDR3 extends over 14 amino acids. J was trimmed by 4 bases and V by 5 bases; bases with no gene match: 4. Germline-derived CDR1 and CDR2 are SGHTA and FQGNSA. The chain's CDR3 is CASSLRTGGTEAFF. The CDR3 DNA reads as TGTGCCAGCAGCCTCCGGACAGGGGGCACTGAAGCTTTCTTT.

V usage is TRBV2 and J usage is TRBJ2-2; D is unclear. CDR1 is SNHLY and CDR2 is FYNNEI in the germline V gene. V was cut by 6 bases and J by 6 bases, with 11 bases left in between. The CDR3 totals 13 residues. This CDR3 is CASSNKGAGELFF. The CDR3 DNA follows: TGTGCCAGCAGCAATAAAGGAGCCGGGGAGCTGTTTTTT.

V usage is TRBV12-3 or TRBV12-4 and J usage is TRBJ1-2, with TRBD1 identical over 8 bases. This CDR3 region has 13 residues. Trimming at V came to 6 bases and at J to 4 bases, leaving 4 bases not matched to a gene. CDR3 DNA: TGTGCCAGCAGCAGGGGGCCCCCCTATGGCTACACCTTC. This encodes CASSRGPPYGYTF.

This clone appeared a single time. The rearrangement links TRBV30 to TRBJ2-1; 12 bases are shared with TRBD2. This CDR3 contains 17 residues. Germline loops: CDR1 GTSNPN, CDR2 SVGIG (reference sequence). J was trimmed by 8 bases and V by 1 base; bases with no gene match: 12. The DNA for the CDR3 is TGTGCCTGGAGTGCCAACCTAGCGGGAGGGCCTCTCGATGAGCAGTTCTTC. It encodes CAWSANLAGGPLDEQFF.

The genes are TRBV6-2 or TRBV6-3 and TRBJ2-3; 8 positions agree with TRBD2. This CDR3 is 14 amino acids long. Unmatched junction bases numbered 2, after V lost 3 bases and J lost 3 bases. CDR1 MNHEY and CDR2 SVGEGT come from the germline V gene. DNA for the CDR3: TGTGCCAGCAGTTATGAGCGGGAGACAGATACGCAGTATTTT. Its protein is CASSYERETDTQYF.

J is TRBJ1-2 and V is TRBV30, with D possibly TRBD1 on 6 matching bases. V was clipped by 1 base and J by 8 bases, with 14 bases between them. The CDR3 is made up of 13 amino acids. Germline values: CDR1 GTSNPN, CDR2 SVGIG (reference sequence). The CDR3 coding sequence is TGTGCCTGGAGTGAAGGTCGGGACATGGGCTACACCTTC. Its translation is CAWSEGRDMGYTF.

This chain connects TRBV30 to TRBJ2-7; 9 nucleotides align to TRBD2. Germline assignment: CDR1 GTSNPN and CDR2 SVGIG (reference sequence). J gave up 5 bases and V 3 bases, and 11 bases lay outside the gene matches. The CDR3 spans 15 residues. The CDR3 sequence: CAWSGKPRTSDEQYF. In DNA, the CDR3 is TGTGCCTGGAGCGGCAAACCTCGGACTAGCGACGAGCAGTACTTC.

The chain carries TRBV6-5 and TRBJ1-1, with 7 bases identical to TRBD1. The CDR3 loop spans 15 amino acids. The trim removed 7 bases at V and 4 bases at J, leaving 12 bases unmatched. Germline V gene data show CDR1 as MNHEY and CDR2 as SVGAGI. CDR3 loop: CASMFSGTVGTEAFF. The CDR3, as DNA: TGTGCCAGCATGTTTTCCGGGACAGTTGGCACTGAAGCTTTCTTT.

This clone was seen many times. The chain uses TRBV5-1 and TRBJ1-1, with 7 bases lining up with TRBD1. The V segment lost 5 bases and the J segment 3 bases; nucleotides outside the gene matches: 13. CDR1 and CDR2 from the germline V gene are SGHRS and YFSETQ. CDR3 length equals 16 residues. The DNA for the CDR3 is TGCGCCAGCAGTGAAACAGGGGCCCGAGGGTACACTGAAGCTTTCTTT. It is translated as CASSETGARGYTEAFF.

For the CDR3, the DNA is TGTGCCAGTAGTATTATGGCGGGAGACCTTTCCTACGAGCAGTACTTC. This encodes CASSIMAGDLSYEQYF. J is TRBJ2-7 and V is TRBV19; 7 positions agree with TRBD2. After removal of 3 bases from V and 1 base from J, the junction contained 9 bases not matched to a gene. The CDR3 has 16 residues. Germline loops: CDR1 LNHDA, CDR2 SQIVND (reference sequence).

The rearrangement links TRBV7-2 to TRBJ2-3, with 15 bases identical to TRBD2. Germline V lookup: CDR1 SGHTA, CDR2 FQGNSA. V lost 7 bases, J lost 9 bases, and 2 bases stayed unmatched. The CDR3 loop spans 13 amino acids. CDR3 DNA: TGTGCCAGCACCGGACTAGCGGGGGGGACGCAGTATTTT. Translated: CASTGLAGGTQYF.

This clone was seen a single time. The chain couples TRBV5-1 to TRBJ2-3; TRBD2 matches at 12 bases. The V and J ends lost 5 bases and 0 bases, in that order; junction bases with no gene match: 10. There are 18 residues in the CDR3. CDR1 SGHRS and CDR2 YFSETQ come from the germline V gene. The CDR3 sequence: CASRPTSGGTLSTDTQYF. CDR3 sequence (DNA): TGCGCCAGCAGGCCAACTAGCGGGGGGACACTCAGCACAGATACGCAGTATTTT.

In its sample, this clone was seen once. This CDR3 reads CASSLQRGGLEEQFF. The CDR3 DNA reads as TGTGCCAGCAGTTTACAGCGGGGGGGCCTGGAGGAGCAGTTCTTC. V gene TRBV27 combines with J gene TRBJ2-1, with 10 bases aligning to TRBD2. V lost 2 bases, J lost 10 bases, and 8 bases stayed unmatched. Germline-derived CDR1 and CDR2 are MNHEY and SMNVEV (reference sequence). There are 15 residues in the CDR3.

This rearrangement joins TRBV2 to TRBJ2-4; a possible D gene is TRBD2 (6 bases). The CDR3 contains 13 residues. V was pared by 7 bases and J by 2 bases, with 9 bases between. The germline V gene has CDR1 SNHLY and CDR2 FYNNEI. CDR3 region: CASTGLTKNIQYF. CDR3 DNA sequence: TGTGCCAGCACCGGACTAACCAAAAACATTCAGTACTTC.

V usage is TRBV6-1 and J usage is TRBJ2-7; 9 bases map to TRBD1. With 2 bases clipped from V and 4 bases from J, the junction kept 3 bases outside the gene matches. The CDR3 has 14 residues. Germline assignment: CDR1 MNHNS and CDR2 SASEGT. The CDR3 here is CASSETGGGYEQYF. The CDR3 region has the DNA TGTGCCAGCAGTGAAACAGGGGGCGGGTACGAGCAGTACTTC.

The chain links TRBV6-5 to TRBJ1-2, with TRBD1 matching 10 bases. This CDR3 has 13 residues. The V segment lost 8 bases and the J segment 6 bases; nucleotides outside the gene matches: 6. Germline CDR1 MNHEY, CDR2 SVGAGI. CDR3 in amino acids: CASPTGQGDGYTF. CDR3 nucleotides: TGTGCCAGCCCTACAGGACAGGGGGATGGCTACACCTTC.